This TCR beta chain was captured by sequencing in a study of cytomegalovirus exposure and HLA in healthy donors. The V and J ends lost 5 bases and 4 bases respectively, with 9 bases between them. This CDR3 contains 12 residues. Germline V gene lookup returns CDR1 SNHLY and CDR2 FYNNEI. Study findings and constraints: There was a cluster of highly shared sequence variants that was likely a sequencing artifact. A later analysis, which compared TCR beta chains of equal frequency, found the HLA-associated ones more clonally expanded. There were a few CMV-associated chains whose specificity for CMV antigens was confirmed in vitro.

Researchers ran the PCR with 60 Vbeta and 13 Jbeta primers. Only in-frame clones appear in the TCRdb table, and some are missing; sequencing was by immunoSEQ multiplex PCR. The sample carries approximately 110,000 clones, about 13% recorded once. This clone was observed a handful of times. Its matching antigen is unknown. This clonotype was sampled from a man aged 35 to 55 in good health and CMV-seropositive. The J gene is TRBJ2-7, the V gene TRBV2; maybe TRBD1 (6 bases). Material: PBMCs. The CDR3 DNA reads TGTGCCAGCAGTTACACAGGGTACGAGCAGTACTTC. Its protein product is CASSYTGYEQYF.